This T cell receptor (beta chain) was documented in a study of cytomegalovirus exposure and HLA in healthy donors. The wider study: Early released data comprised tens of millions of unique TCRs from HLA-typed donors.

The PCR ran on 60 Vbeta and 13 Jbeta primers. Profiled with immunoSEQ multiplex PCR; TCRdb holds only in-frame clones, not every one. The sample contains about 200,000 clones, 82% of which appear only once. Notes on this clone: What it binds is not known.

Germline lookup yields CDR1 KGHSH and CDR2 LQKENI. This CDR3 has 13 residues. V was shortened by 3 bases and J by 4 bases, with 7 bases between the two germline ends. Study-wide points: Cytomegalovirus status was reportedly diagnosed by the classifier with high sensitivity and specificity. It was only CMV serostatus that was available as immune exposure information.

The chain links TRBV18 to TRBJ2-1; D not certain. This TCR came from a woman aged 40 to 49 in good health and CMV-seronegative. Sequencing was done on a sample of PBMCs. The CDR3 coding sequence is TGTGCCAGCTCACCGATTCAGTACAATGAGCAGTTCTTC. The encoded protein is CASSPIQYNEQFF.